Below are 27 T cell receptor beta chains sequenced from a single sample in a study of blood T cell repertoires in COVID-19. Some clones are missing from TCRdb's copy, which holds only in-frame ones; the method was immunoSEQ multiplex PCR. Of about 140,000 clones listed, under 90% are singletons. The sequenced sample consisted of peripheral blood. The origin of the receptors is a woman of 80 years or more in a cohort sampled during active or convalescent COVID-19.

This chain links TRBV6-5 with TRBJ1-4; D call uncertain. The germline gives CDR1 MNHEY, CDR2 SVGAGI. The CDR3 runs to 11 residues. The V gene lost 7 bases and the J gene lost 5 bases, with 5 bases spanning the gap. Here the CDR3 DNA reads TGTGCCAGCATGTCGAATGAAAAACTGTTTTTT. The encoded protein is CASMSNEKLFF.

This clone turned up a few times. V is TRBV27 and J is TRBJ2-2, with 9 nucleotides matching TRBD2. The germline gives CDR1 MNHEY, CDR2 SMNVEV (reference sequence). Unmatched junction bases numbered 7, after V lost 4 bases and J lost 7 bases. The CDR3 is 15 residues long. CDR3 bases: TGTGCCAGCAGTTGGGGAGCGGGGGGTATCGGGGAGCTGTTTTTT. It yields the protein CASSWGAGGIGELFF.

The CDR3 coding sequence is TGTGCCAGTAGTATAGTGACAGGGGTAGGCCAGCCCCAGCATTTT. Translated, it gives CASSIVTGVGQPQHF. The rearrangement links TRBV19 to TRBJ1-5; TRBD1 matches at 8 bases. The V gene's germline CDR1 is LNHDA and CDR2 SQIVND (reference sequence). The CDR3 runs 15 residues. J was trimmed by 7 bases and V by 1 base; bases with no gene match: 6. Based on the CDR3 plus reference TRBV19 and TRBJ1-5, the full variable domain is DGGITQSPKYLFRKEGQNVTLSCEQNLNHDAMYWYRQDPGQGLRLIYYSQIVNDFQKGDIAEGYSVSREKKESFPLTVTSAQKNPTAFYLCASSIVTGVGQPQHFGDGTRLSIL.

The chain uses TRBV30 and TRBJ1-5; D ambiguous. V shed 0 bases and J shed 4 bases, with 7 bases lying between them. The length of the CDR3 is 13 residues. Germline V CDR1 and CDR2: GTSNPN, SVGIG (reference sequence). The CDR3 nucleotides read TGTGCCTGGAGTGTGGGCATAAATCAGCCCCAGCATTTT. This translates into CAWSVGINQPQHF.

The genes are TRBV27 and TRBJ2-7, with 7 nucleotides matching TRBD1. Germline values: CDR1 MNHEY, CDR2 SMNVEV (reference sequence). After removal of 6 bases from V and 3 bases from J, the junction contained 8 bases not matched to a gene. This CDR3 has 14 amino acids. CDR3 in DNA: TGTGCCAGCAGGGTCCGAGGGGGCCGCTACGAGCAGTACTTC. Translated: CASRVRGGRYEQYF.

V is TRBV19 and J is TRBJ2-1, with D possibly TRBD2 on 7 matching bases. The CDR3 runs to 13 residues. Deletions cut 10 bases from V and 9 bases from J, with 19 bases between. The V gene's germline CDR1 is LNHDA and CDR2 SQIVND (reference sequence). CDR3 DNA sequence: TGTGCCACCAGTCACCGGGGGGCCCGTGAGCAGTTCTTC. Translation: CATSHRGAREQFF.

In this sample, this clone turned up a few times. The rearrangement uses TRBV5-1 and TRBJ1-2, with 8 bases aligning to TRBD1. Germline V gene lookup returns CDR1 SGHRS and CDR2 YFSETQ. The CDR3 contains 17 residues. V lost 4 bases and J lost 4; bases outside the gene matches: 15. The CDR3 protein is CASSLSGQGANFYGYTF. DNA of the CDR3: TGCGCCAGCAGCCTTTCCGGACAGGGAGCTAACTTCTATGGCTACACCTTC.

This clone has a single count. The chain links TRBV5-1 to TRBJ2-5; D unclear. The CDR3 extends over 12 amino acids. The V gene's germline CDR1 is SGHRS and CDR2 YFSETQ. The V and J ends lost 2 bases and 0 bases respectively, with 2 bases between them. This CDR3 reads CASSFNQETQYF. CDR3 DNA: TGCGCCAGCAGCTTCAACCAAGAGACCCAGTACTTC.

A remark on this clone: It is unclear where the CDR3 begins or ends on the DNA, so no DNA is shown, and the CDR3 is as TCRdb lists it. This rearrangement joins TRBV7-9 to TRBJ1-1; the table's D call TRBD1 went unverified against the DNA. The CDR3 is 13 residues long, ends included. Looked up from germline, CDR1 is SEHNR and CDR2 is FQNEAQ (reference sequence). CDR3 region: CASSWGQGSIPFF.

The chain has TRBV7-9 and TRBJ2-3, with 7 positions matching TRBD2. This CDR3 comprises 15 residues. Germline V gene data show CDR1 as SEHNR and CDR2 as FQNEAQ (reference sequence). V lost 6 bases and J lost 4; bases outside the gene matches: 10. CDR3: CASRGGTGQSDTQYF. The CDR3 DNA sequence: TGTGCCAGCAGGGGAGGGACCGGACAATCAGATACGCAGTATTTT.

This chain uses TRBV2 with TRBJ1-4, with TRBD1 identical over 8 bases. Trimming removed 5 bases from V and 3 bases from J; junction bases left unmatched: 2. The CDR3 covers 14 residues. Germline loops: CDR1 SNHLY, CDR2 FYNNEI. The CDR3, as DNA: TGTGCCAGCAGTCCACAGGGGGCTAATGAAAAACTGTTTTTT. This sequence encodes CASSPQGANEKLFF.

The genes are TRBV5-1 and TRBJ2-7; TRBD1 might be the D (6 bases). Looked up from germline, CDR1 is SGHRS and CDR2 is YFSETQ. The length of the CDR3 is 14 residues. Trimming left V 4 bases short and J 2 bases short, with 13 bases between. The CDR3 reads CASSIGDTPYEQYF. The CDR3 coding sequence is TGCGCCAGCAGCATCGGGGACACTCCCTACGAGCAGTACTTC. The whole variable domain, remainder taken from reference TRBV5-1 and TRBJ2-7, is KAGVTQTPRYLIKTRGQQVTLSCSPISGHRSVSWYQQTPGQGLQFLFEYFSETQRNKGNFPGRFSGRQFSNSRSEMNVSTLELGDSALYLCASSIGDTPYEQYFGPGTRLTVT.

The chain has TRBV19 and TRBJ1-1; a possible D gene is TRBD1 (6 bases). Between the trimmed V and J ends, which lost 3 bases and 1 base, there was a span of 9 bases. The CDR3 extends over 14 amino acids. Germline assignment: CDR1 LNHDA and CDR2 SQIVND (reference sequence). CDR3 sequence reads: CASSIATGNTEAFF. CDR3 DNA sequence: TGTGCCAGTAGTATCGCGACAGGGAACACTGAAGCTTTCTTT. Full variable domain (outside the CDR3, taken from reference TRBV19 and TRBJ1-1): DGGITQSPKYLFRKEGQNVTLSCEQNLNHDAMYWYRQDPGQGLRLIYYSQIVNDFQKGDIAEGYSVSREKKESFPLTVTSAQKNPTAFYLCASSIATGNTEAFFGQGTRLTVV.

The CDR3 spells CASTQGVGTEAFF. CDR3 DNA sequence: TGTGCCAGCACCCAGGGGGTTGGCACTGAAGCTTTCTTT. The chain is built from TRBV11-2 and TRBJ1-1; 7 nucleotides agree with TRBD1. The trim removed 7 bases at V and 4 bases at J, leaving 6 bases unmatched. The V gene's germline CDR1 is SGHAT and CDR2 FQNNGV. The CDR3 contains 13 residues. Variable domain in full (rest from reference TRBV11-2 and TRBJ1-1): EAGVAQSPRYKIIEKRQSVAFWCNPISGHATLYWYQQILGQGPKLLIQFQNNGVVDDSQLPKDRFSAERLKGVDSTLKIQPAKLEDSAVYLCASTQGVGTEAFFGQGTRLTVV.

This rearrangement joins TRBV25-1 to TRBJ1-2; 8 bases are a match to TRBD1. The germline CDR1 and CDR2 sequences are MGHDK and SYGVNS. The CDR3 is 17 amino acids. Trimming cost V 8 bases and J 4 bases; bases outside gene matches: 18. The CDR3 DNA sequence: TGTGCCAGCTGCCTCCTCCTCCGGGACAGGAGGCTCTATGGCTACACCTTC. Its protein product is CASCLLLRDRRLYGYTF.

This chain uses TRBV7-9 with TRBJ1-6, with D tentatively TRBD1 (5 bases). V dropped 3 bases and J dropped 5 bases, with 11 bases sitting between them. The CDR3 has 15 amino acids. CDR1 SEHNR and CDR2 FQNEAQ come from the germline V gene (reference sequence). CDR3 loop: CASSFGGADNSPLHF. The DNA of the CDR3 is TGTGCCAGCAGCTTTGGCGGGGCAGATAATTCACCCCTCCACTTT.

The chain recombines TRBV5-1 with TRBJ1-1; D not certain. The CDR3 is made up of 15 amino acids. CDR1 SGHRS and CDR2 YFSETQ come from the germline V gene. The V gene lost 4 bases and the J gene lost 3 bases, with 16 bases spanning the gap. The CDR3 sequence: CASSPSIGAHTEAFF. The DNA of the CDR3 is TGCGCCAGCAGCCCCTCGATCGGTGCCCACACTGAAGCTTTCTTT.

The rearrangement uses TRBV19 and TRBJ2-7, with 9 bases fitting TRBD1. Losses at the gene ends were 5 bases for V and 5 bases for J; bases not matched to a gene: 7. CDR3 length: 14 residues. Germline V CDR1 and CDR2: LNHDA, SQIVND (reference sequence). The CDR3 nucleotides are TGTGCCAGTAGTCTGTCGGGACAGGGAGACGAGCAGTACTTC. Encoded protein: CASSLSGQGDEQYF.

The gene calls are TRBV6-6 and TRBJ1-4, with 7 bases identical to TRBD1. The CDR3 loop spans 14 amino acids. J lost 6 bases, V lost 7 bases, and 8 bases had no gene match. The germline gives CDR1 MNHNY, CDR2 SVGAGI (reference sequence). Here the CDR3 reads CASTRQGRYEKLFF. CDR3 nucleotide sequence: TGTGCCAGCACCAGACAGGGCAGATATGAAAAACTGTTTTTT.

V gene TRBV29-1 combines with J gene TRBJ2-1; TRBD1 matches 9 bases. V trimming: 6 bases; J trimming: 8 bases; junction bases outside the gene matches: 14. The CDR3 totals 15 residues. Germline V CDR1 and CDR2: SQVTM, ANQGSEA. The CDR3 region is CSVVPTGTGIHEQFF. CDR3 coding DNA: TGCAGCGTCGTTCCTACCGGGACAGGGATCCATGAGCAGTTCTTC.

V and J are TRBV9 and TRBJ1-2; D is possibly TRBD1 (5 bases). Between the trimmed V and J ends, which lost 0 bases and 8 bases, there was a span of 11 bases. CDR1 is SGDLS and CDR2 is YYNGEE in the germline V gene. The CDR3 runs 13 residues. The CDR3, as DNA: TGTGCCAGCAGCGTAGGGCAGGGTTGGGGCTACACCTTC. It yields the protein CASSVGQGWGYTF. Based on the CDR3 plus reference TRBV9 and TRBJ1-2, the full variable domain is DSGVTQTPKHLITATGQRVTLRCSPRSGDLSVYWYQQSLDQGLQFLIQYYNGEERAKGNILERFSAQQFPDLHSELNLSSLELGDSALYFCASSVGQGWGYTFGSGTRLTVV.

The chain has TRBV10-3 and TRBJ1-1; D is unclear. Between the trimmed V and J ends, which lost 3 bases and 7 bases, there was a span of 9 bases. Germline V gene lookup returns CDR1 ENHRY and CDR2 SYGVKD. The CDR3 extends over 12 amino acids. DNA of the CDR3: TGTGCCATCAGTGATGCAGGAAATGAAGCTTTCTTT. Protein sequence: CAISDAGNEAFF.

The chain employs TRBV9 and TRBJ1-5; D may be TRBD1 (5 bases). The CDR3 spans 15 residues. V was pared by 3 bases and J by 7 bases, with 17 bases between. Germline values: CDR1 SGDLS, CDR2 YYNGEE. CDR3: CASSAGLHSQQPQHF. The CDR3 DNA follows: TGTGCCAGCAGCGCGGGACTCCACAGCCAGCAGCCCCAGCATTTT.

Only one count was recorded for this clone. The chain is built from TRBV11-1 and TRBJ2-5, with TRBD1 matching 7 bases. Germline CDR1 and CDR2: SGHAT and FQDESV (reference sequence). This CDR3 has 13 amino acids. J was trimmed by 2 bases and V by 5 bases; bases with no gene match: 2. CDR3 nucleotide sequence: TGTGCCAGCAGCACAGGGGAGCAAGAGACCCAGTACTTC. Amino acids: CASSTGEQETQYF.

This chain connects TRBV4-2 to TRBJ2-7, with 9 bases fitting TRBD1. V shed 4 bases and J 3 bases; nucleotides not matched to a gene: 10. Germline V lookup: CDR1 LGHNA, CDR2 YNFKEQ. The CDR3 has 16 amino acids. The CDR3 nucleotides read TGTGCCAGCAGCCGAGGGCAGGGGACAGGGATCTACGAGCAGTACTTC. This codes for CASSRGQGTGIYEQYF.

The rearrangement joins TRBV27 to TRBJ1-2; TRBD1 is a possible D gene (6 bases). The germline V and J ends were trimmed by 1 base and 8 bases, with 14 bases remaining between them. Germline V gene sequence: CDR1 MNHEY, CDR2 SMNVEV (reference sequence). This CDR3 has 14 amino acids. CDR3 DNA: TGTGCCAGCAGTTTATTAGCAGGGGATAGGGGCTACACCTTC. Translated: CASSLLAGDRGYTF.

In this sample, this clone turned up a few times. The chain is built from TRBV2 and TRBJ1-3; 7 bases map to TRBD1. This CDR3 has 16 amino acids. From germline, CDR1 is SNHLY and CDR2 FYNNEI. With 1 base clipped from V and 4 bases from J, the junction kept 7 bases outside the gene matches. The CDR3 sequence is CASSEGEQGPGNTIYF. CDR3 nucleotides: TGTGCCAGCAGTGAAGGGGAACAGGGGCCCGGAAACACCATATATTTT.